This record covers a single T cell receptor (beta chain). These data originate in a study of T cell changes during pregnancy in multiple sclerosis. Clones were read by immunoSEQ multiplex PCR, and TCRdb kept only the in-frame ones, dropping some. This sample has 95,000 to 100,000 clones, with more than 85% found just once. The input for sequencing was peripheral blood, taken in the second trimester of pregnancy. The source of this sequence is a female donor with multiple sclerosis, enrolled in a pregnancy study.

CDR3 nucleotides: TGTGCCAGCAGCTGGGACAGAATCTTTGACGAGCAGTACTTC. Amino acids: CASSWDRIFDEQYF. The gene calls are TRBV11-1 and TRBJ2-7, with 7 positions matching TRBD1. Trimming cost V 4 bases and J 5 bases; bases outside gene matches: 8. CDR1 is SGHAT, CDR2 FQDESV, per germline (reference sequence). This CDR3 has 14 residues.